This T cell receptor (beta chain) was captured by sequencing in a study of T-cell memory formation after mild COVID-19. MiXCR, applied by TCRdb to the 5' RACE reads, yields one record per CDR3 protein. The sample shows fewer than 600,000 distinct CDR3 sequences, about 22% of them seen only once. The germline CDR1 and CDR2 sequences are MGHDK and SYGVNS. The CDR3 length is 13 residues. Trimming removed 6 bases from V and 3 bases from J, with 10 bases in between. General study findings and limits: Chiefly within CM and EM were the contracting CD4+ clones; CD8+ ones were within EMRA. Some responding clones appeared in pre-infection memory, suggesting cross-reactive memory joined.

Comment on this clonotype: Its antigen is unidentified.

Source material: PBMCs or a T cell subset sorted from them (not recorded which). This chain uses TRBV25-1 with TRBJ2-3, with D maybe TRBD2 (7 bases). The TCR sequence derives from an adult woman who had mild COVID-19 (a few samples of this study predate the infection). Cell type and time point are not known. DNA of the CDR3: TGTGCCAGCAGAGGGGGGGAAACAGATACGCAGTATTTT. Protein sequence: CASRGGETDTQYF.